This T cell receptor beta chain derives from a study of CD4 T cells in lung cancer (dated by TCRdb to between 2019 and 2020). Describing the broader study: The study screened blood T cells of NSCLC patients for responses to candidate mutation-encoded neoepitopes and isolated neoantigen-specific CD4+ T-cell clones and TCRs. The resected patients had lung adenocarcinoma or squamous cell carcinoma, were aged 60 to 69 at blood donation, and mostly were former smokers. Treatments the patients had received before donating blood included platinum chemotherapy, and some of the patients were given nivolumab or pembrolizumab. The frequency of neoantigen-specific clonotypes in tumor resections, non-adjacent lung and cultured T-cell products was followed using TCRB deep sequencing.

Broad study findings and their caveats: Rather than memory responses to the cancer, some blood-derived responses might reflect cross-reactivity or in vitro priming of naive T cells. Nonspecific IFNgamma producers of unknown purity were included among IFNgamma-sorted cells, so expanded lines were found to range from monoclonal to oligoclonal.

For over 10 days, PBMCs were stimulated with mutant 27-mer peptides together with IL21, IL7, IL15 and IL2, and afterward were restimulated with peptide-pulsed autologous B cells. Live IFNgamma-secreting T cells were sorted by cytokine capture on a FACS Aria2 after restimulation with peptide-pulsed B cells. At limiting dilution of around 3 or 10 cells per well, the sorted cells were expanded for roughly 12 to 20 days with irradiated allogeneic PBMCs, phytohemagglutinin and IL2. Peripheral blood samples or leukapheresis products were collected from the patients. Expanded lines were screened for antigen specificity by IFNgamma ELISA against autologous B cells pulsed with mutant peptides. The CDR3 holds 15 amino acids from the cysteine to the phenylalanine. The CDR3 DNA has 45 bases and is translated from base 1. V is pared back by 5 bases and J by 3 bases, with 15 bases lying between the germline termini. The germline V gene supplies CDR1 MRHNA and CDR2 SNTAGT.

Library creation used the immunoSEQ multiplex PCR assay. Qiagen DNeasy or QIAamp micro DNA kits were used to isolate DNA, and the Adaptive Biotechnology human TCRB sequencing kit was used to sequence TCRB. TCRB libraries were sequenced on an Illumina MiSeq. In the source study's methods: TCRB sequence data were analyzed with the kit provider's software, and tumor enrichment of clonotype templates was tested with Fisher's exact test. TCRdb limited this immuneACCESS table to in-frame rearrangements with V and J called. A share of clones is missing; checked studies link under half to unresolved V genes, and the rest is unexplained. For V, J and clone size, that table is used; D and trimming come from the DNA. The sample table lists 1,500 to 2,000 clones, about three quarters of them with a count of one. The ten largest clones take up 5.5% to 7.5% of the sample. Points on this clone: The clone's antigen remains unknown. No much larger clone exists at a distance of one base, and base qualities are not known.

The receptor was derived from an older woman with non-small cell lung cancer. Some clones in this sample may be carry-over from other donors' samples. This chain is built from TRBV6-4 and TRBJ2-3; the D gene is perhaps TRBD1, from 5 matching bases. The source material was a CD4+ T cell line or clone grown in culture. The nucleotides read TGTGCCAGCAGTTTAGGGCTACCAGGGACAGATACGCAGTATTTT. Its protein is CASSLGLPGTDTQYF.